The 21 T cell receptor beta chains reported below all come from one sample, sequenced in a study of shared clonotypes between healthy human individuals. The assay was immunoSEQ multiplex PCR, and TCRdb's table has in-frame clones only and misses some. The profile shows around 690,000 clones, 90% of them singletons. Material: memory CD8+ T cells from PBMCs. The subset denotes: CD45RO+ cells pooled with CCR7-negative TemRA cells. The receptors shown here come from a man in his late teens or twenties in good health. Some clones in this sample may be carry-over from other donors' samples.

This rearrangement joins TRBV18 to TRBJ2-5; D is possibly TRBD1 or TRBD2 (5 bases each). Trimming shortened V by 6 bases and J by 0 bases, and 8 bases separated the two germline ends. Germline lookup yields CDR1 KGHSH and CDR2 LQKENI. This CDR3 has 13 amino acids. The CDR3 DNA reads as TGTGCCAGCTCCCCGGGACACCAAGAGACCCAGTACTTC. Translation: CASSPGHQETQYF.

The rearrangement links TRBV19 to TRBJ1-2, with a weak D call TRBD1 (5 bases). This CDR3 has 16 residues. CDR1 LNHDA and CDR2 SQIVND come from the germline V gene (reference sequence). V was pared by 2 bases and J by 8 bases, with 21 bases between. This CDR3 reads CASSIIWGSGVEGYTF. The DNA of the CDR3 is TGTGCCAGTAGTATAATTTGGGGCAGCGGTGTTGAAGGCTACACCTTC.

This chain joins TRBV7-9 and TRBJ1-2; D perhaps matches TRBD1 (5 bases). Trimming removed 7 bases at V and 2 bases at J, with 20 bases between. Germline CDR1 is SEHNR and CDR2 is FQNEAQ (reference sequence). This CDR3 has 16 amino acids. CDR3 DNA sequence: TGTGCCAGCACCAATCACCGATCGACAGTCAACTATGGCTACACCTTC. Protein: CASTNHRSTVNYGYTF.

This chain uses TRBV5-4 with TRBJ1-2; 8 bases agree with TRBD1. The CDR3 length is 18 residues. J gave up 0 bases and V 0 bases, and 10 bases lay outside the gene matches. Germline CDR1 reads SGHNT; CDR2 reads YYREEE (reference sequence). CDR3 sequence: CASSLALRDRTANYGYTF. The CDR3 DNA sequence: TGTGCCAGCAGCTTGGCCCTCCGGGACAGGACCGCTAACTATGGCTACACCTTC.

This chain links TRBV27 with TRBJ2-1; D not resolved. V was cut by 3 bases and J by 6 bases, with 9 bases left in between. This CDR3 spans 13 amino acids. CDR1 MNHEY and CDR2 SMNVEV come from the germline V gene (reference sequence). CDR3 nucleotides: TGTGCCAGCAGTTTCGGATACGGCAATGAGCAGTTCTTC. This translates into CASSFGYGNEQFF.

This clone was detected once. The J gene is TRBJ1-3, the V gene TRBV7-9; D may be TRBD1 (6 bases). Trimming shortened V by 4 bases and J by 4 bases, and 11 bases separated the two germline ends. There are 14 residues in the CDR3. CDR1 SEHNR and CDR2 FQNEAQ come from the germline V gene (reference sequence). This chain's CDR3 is CASSWDIQGNTIYF. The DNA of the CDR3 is TGTGCCAGCAGCTGGGACATCCAAGGAAACACCATATATTTT.

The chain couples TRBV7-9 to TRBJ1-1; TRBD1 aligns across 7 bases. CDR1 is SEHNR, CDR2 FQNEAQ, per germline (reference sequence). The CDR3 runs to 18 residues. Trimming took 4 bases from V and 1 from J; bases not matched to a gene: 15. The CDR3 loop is CASSSILQGIKGNTEAFF. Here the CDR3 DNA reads TGTGCCAGCAGCTCAATTTTACAGGGGATTAAGGGGAACACTGAAGCTTTCTTT.

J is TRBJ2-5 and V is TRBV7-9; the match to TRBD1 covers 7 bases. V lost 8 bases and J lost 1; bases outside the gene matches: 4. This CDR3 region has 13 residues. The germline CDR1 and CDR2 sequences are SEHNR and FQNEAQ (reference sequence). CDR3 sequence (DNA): TGTGCCAGCGCAACAGGGGTCCAAGAGACCCAGTACTTC. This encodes CASATGVQETQYF. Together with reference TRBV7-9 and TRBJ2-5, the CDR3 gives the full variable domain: DTGVSQNPRHKITKRGQNVTFRCDPISEHNRLYWYRQTLGQGPEFLTYFQNEAQLEKSRLLSDRFSAERPKGSFSTLEIQRTEQGDSAMYLCASATGVQETQYFGPGTRLLVL.

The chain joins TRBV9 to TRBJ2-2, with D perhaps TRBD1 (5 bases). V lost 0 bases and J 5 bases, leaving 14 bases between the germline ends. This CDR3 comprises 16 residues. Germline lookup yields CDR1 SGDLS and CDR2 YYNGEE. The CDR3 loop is CASSVAGFRGTGELFF. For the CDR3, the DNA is TGTGCCAGCAGCGTAGCCGGTTTTAGGGGAACCGGGGAGCTGTTTTTT. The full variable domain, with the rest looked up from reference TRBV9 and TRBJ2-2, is DSGVTQTPKHLITATGQRVTLRCSPRSGDLSVYWYQQSLDQGLQFLIQYYNGEERAKGNILERFSAQQFPDLHSELNLSSLELGDSALYFCASSVAGFRGTGELFFGEGSRLTVL.

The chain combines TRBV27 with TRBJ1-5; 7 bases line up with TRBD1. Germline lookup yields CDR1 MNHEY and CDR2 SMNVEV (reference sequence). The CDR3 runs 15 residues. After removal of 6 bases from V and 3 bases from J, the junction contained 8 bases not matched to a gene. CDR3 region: CASRIGGGDNQPQHF. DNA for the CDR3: TGTGCCAGCAGAATTGGAGGGGGCGACAATCAGCCCCAGCATTTT.

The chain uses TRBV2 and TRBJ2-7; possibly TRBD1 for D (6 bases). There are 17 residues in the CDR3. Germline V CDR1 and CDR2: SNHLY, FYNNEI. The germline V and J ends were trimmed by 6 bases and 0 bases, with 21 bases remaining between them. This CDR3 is CASRVTQEDRSSYEQYF. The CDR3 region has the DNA TGTGCCAGCAGGGTAACCCAAGAGGACAGAAGCTCCTACGAGCAGTACTTC.

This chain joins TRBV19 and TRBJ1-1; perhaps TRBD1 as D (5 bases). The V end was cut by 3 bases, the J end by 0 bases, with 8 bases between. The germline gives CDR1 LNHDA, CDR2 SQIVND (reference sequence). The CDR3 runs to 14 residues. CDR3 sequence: CASSMGPMNTEAFF. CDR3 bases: TGTGCCAGTAGTATGGGACCCATGAACACTGAAGCTTTCTTT.

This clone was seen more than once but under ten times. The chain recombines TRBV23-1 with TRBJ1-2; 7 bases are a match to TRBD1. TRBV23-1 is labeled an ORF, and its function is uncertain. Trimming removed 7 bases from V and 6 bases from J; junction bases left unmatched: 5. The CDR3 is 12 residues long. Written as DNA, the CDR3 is TGCGCCAGCAACAGGGGAGAGAATGGCTACACCTTC. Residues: CASNRGENGYTF.

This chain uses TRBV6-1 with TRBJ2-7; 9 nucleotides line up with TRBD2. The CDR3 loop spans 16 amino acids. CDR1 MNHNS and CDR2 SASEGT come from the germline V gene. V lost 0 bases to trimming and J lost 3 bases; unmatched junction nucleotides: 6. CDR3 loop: CASSEAGREGHYEQYF. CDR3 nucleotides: TGTGCCAGCAGTGAAGCAGGGCGGGAGGGCCACTACGAGCAGTACTTC.

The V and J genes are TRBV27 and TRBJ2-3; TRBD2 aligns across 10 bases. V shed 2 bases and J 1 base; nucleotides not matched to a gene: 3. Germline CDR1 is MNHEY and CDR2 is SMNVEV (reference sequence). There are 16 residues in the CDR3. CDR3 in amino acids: CASSLLAGVGTDTQYF. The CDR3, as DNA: TGTGCCAGCAGTTTACTAGCGGGAGTAGGCACAGATACGCAGTATTTT.

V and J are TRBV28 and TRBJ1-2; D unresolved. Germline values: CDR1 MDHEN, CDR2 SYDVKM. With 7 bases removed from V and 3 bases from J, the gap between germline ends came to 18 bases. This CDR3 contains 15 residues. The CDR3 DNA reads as TGTGCCAGCAATCAAAAGCCTACCTGGGACTATGGCTACACCTTC. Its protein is CASNQKPTWDYGYTF.

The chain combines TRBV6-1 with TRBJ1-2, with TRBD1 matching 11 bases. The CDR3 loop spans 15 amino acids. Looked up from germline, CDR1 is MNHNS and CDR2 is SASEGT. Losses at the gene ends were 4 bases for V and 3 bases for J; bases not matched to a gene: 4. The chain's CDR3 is CASSVGTGGDYGYTF. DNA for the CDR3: TGTGCCAGCAGTGTCGGGACAGGGGGAGACTATGGCTACACCTTC.

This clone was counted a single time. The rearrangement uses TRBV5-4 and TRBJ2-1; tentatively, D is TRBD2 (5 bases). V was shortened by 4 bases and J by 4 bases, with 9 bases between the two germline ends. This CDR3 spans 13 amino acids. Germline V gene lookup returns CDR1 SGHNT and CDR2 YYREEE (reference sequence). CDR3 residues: CASSLLAYNEQFF. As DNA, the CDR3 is TGTGCCAGCAGCCTGCTAGCTTACAATGAGCAGTTCTTC.

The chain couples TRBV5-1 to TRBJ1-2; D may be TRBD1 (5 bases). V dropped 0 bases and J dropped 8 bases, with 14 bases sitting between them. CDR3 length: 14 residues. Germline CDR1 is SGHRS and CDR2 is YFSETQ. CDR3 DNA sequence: TGCGCCAGCAGCTTGGGAGGGACCGACGGGGGCTACACCTTC. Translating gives CASSLGGTDGGYTF.

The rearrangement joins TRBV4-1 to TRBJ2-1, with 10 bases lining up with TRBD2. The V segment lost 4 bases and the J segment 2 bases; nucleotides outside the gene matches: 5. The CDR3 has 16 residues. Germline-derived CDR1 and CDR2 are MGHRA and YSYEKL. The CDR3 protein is CASSLKREGAYNEQFF. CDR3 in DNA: TGCGCCAGCAGCCTCAAGCGGGAGGGGGCCTACAATGAGCAGTTCTTC.

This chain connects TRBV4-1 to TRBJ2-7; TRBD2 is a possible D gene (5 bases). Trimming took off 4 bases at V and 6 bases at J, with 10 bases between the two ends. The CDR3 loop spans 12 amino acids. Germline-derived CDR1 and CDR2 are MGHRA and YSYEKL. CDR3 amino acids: CASSPPDFEQYF. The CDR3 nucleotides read TGCGCCAGCAGCCCTCCGGACTTCGAGCAGTACTTC.